The subject of this entry is one T cell receptor beta chain. The sample is drawn from a study of blood T cell repertoires in COVID-19. Overall study context: Researchers got acute and convalescent COVID-19 samples from the United States, Italy and Spain. T cells, B-cell-depleted T cells, or PBMCs provided the cDNA or gDNA that served as material.

As originally analysed: Reference gene primer amplification gave nucleated cell count estimates. Sequenced by immunoSEQ multiplex PCR; TCRdb stores in-frame clones only, minus some. For V, J and clone size, that table is used; D and trimming come from the DNA. Among 150,000 to 200,000 clones listed, more than 75% were seen once. Losses at the gene ends were 1 base for V and 1 base for J; bases not matched to a gene: 3. The CDR3 extends over 16 amino acids. From germline, CDR1 is SGHAT and CDR2 FQNNGV. The J gene is TRBJ2-7, the V gene TRBV11-2; 11 nucleotides line up with TRBD2. This TCR was sampled from a human donor in a cohort sampled during active COVID-19. Sequenced material: peripheral blood. CDR3 sequence (DNA): TGTGCCAGCAGCTTAGGTAGCGGGGGGGGATCCTACGAGCAGTACTTC. Protein product: CASSLGSGGGSYEQYF.